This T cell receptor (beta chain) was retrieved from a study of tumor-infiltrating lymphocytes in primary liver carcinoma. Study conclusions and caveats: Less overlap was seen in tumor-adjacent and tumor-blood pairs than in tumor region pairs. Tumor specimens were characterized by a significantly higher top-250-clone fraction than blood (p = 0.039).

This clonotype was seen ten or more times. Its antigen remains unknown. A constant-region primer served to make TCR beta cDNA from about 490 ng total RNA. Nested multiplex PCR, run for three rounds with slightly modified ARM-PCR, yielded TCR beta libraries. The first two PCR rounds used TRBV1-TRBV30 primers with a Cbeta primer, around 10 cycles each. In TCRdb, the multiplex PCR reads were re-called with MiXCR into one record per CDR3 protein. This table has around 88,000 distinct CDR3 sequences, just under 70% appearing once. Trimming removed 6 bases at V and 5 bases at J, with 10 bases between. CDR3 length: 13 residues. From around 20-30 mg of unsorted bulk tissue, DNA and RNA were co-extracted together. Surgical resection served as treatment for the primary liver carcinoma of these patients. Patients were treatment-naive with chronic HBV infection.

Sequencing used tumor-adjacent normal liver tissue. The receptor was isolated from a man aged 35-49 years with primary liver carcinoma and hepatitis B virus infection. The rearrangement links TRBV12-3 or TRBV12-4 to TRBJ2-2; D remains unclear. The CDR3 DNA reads TGTGCCAGCAGGCCTAGTGGGACCGGGGAGCTGTTTTTT. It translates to CASRPSGTGELFF.